This paragraph covers one T cell receptor (beta chain) sequence. Its specificity is unknown. This sample was included in a study of T-cell memory formation after mild COVID-19. Study-wide points: Pre-infection memory already had some responding clones, implying cross-reactive memory joined. Still unconfirmed is whether the second-wave clones peaking on day 37 recognized SARS-CoV-2.

The 5'RACE method, run with constant-segment primers, produced TCR alpha and TCR beta cDNA libraries (carrying sample barcodes and UMIs). From the 5' RACE reads, TCRdb called clonotypes with MiXCR, one entry per CDR3 protein. This table holds 360,000 or so distinct CDR3 sequences, 25% to 30% found once. The V gene lost 3 bases and the J gene lost 4 bases, with 13 bases spanning the gap. The CDR3 spans 14 residues. The clonotype was recovered from an adult woman who had mild COVID-19 (a few samples of this study predate the infection). Cell type and time point are not known. The V call is TRBV12-3 or TRBV12-4, the J call TRBJ2-7; the D gene is possibly TRBD1 (5 bases). The sequenced material came from PBMCs or a T cell subset sorted from them (not recorded which). This CDR3 is CASSFRAVPYEQYF. CDR3 bases: TGTGCCAGCAGTTTCAGGGCTGTTCCTTACGAGCAGTACTTC.